The 2 T cell receptor beta chains below were found in one sample sequenced in a study of neurological immune-mediated disorders. TCRdb fed the 5' RACE reads into MiXCR, producing one record per CDR3 protein. Of about 80,000 distinct CDR3 sequences listed, 5.8% are singletons. As to time point: longitudinal time-point 2. Input material: PBMCs. The receptor set was obtained from a woman between 55 and 75 years old with multiple sclerosis.

This clonotype was seen a handful of times. The V and J genes are TRBV12-3 or TRBV12-4 and TRBJ2-2; D perhaps matches TRBD2 (7 bases). Trimming cost V 6 bases and J 6 bases, with 14 bases left between them. The CDR3 runs 14 residues. The CDR3 region has the DNA TGTGCCAGCAGAATGGGGGGGGCCTCCGGGGAGCTGTTTTTT. Translation: CASRMGGASGELFF.

This clonotype was recorded many times. This rearrangement joins TRBV7-9 to TRBJ1-5; D is possibly TRBD1 (5 bases). Germline-derived CDR1 and CDR2 are SEHNR and FQNEAQ (reference sequence). The CDR3 spans 15 residues. V lost 5 bases to trimming and J lost 9 bases, with 20 bases between them. This CDR3 reads CASSAQTGVFGPQHF. CDR3 coding DNA: TGTGCCAGCAGCGCACAAACAGGAGTCTTCGGGCCCCAGCATTTT. The full variable domain, its missing parts supplied by reference TRBV7-9 and TRBJ1-5, is DTGVSQNPRHKITKRGQNVTFRCDPISEHNRLYWYRQTLGQGPEFLTYFQNEAQLEKSRLLSDRFSAERPKGSFSTLEIQRTEQGDSAMYLCASSAQTGVFGPQHFGDGTRLSIL.